These 27 T cell receptor beta chains were all obtained from the same sample, sequenced in a study of PD-L1 blockade in urothelial cancer. Time point reported: peripheral blood 6 weeks after treatment start. The method was immunoSEQ multiplex PCR; TCRdb's version includes in-frame clones alone and lacks a portion of them. This table has around 50,000 clones, 85% to 90% appearing once. The sequencing used PBMCs, collected around atezolizumab (anti-PD-L1) treatment. The receptors stem from a man in his fifties or sixties with urothelial cancer.

The chain joins TRBV2 to TRBJ2-2; a possible D gene is TRBD1 (5 bases). The germline gives CDR1 SNHLY, CDR2 FYNNEI. V was pared by 7 bases and J by 1 base, with 10 bases between. The CDR3 extends over 14 amino acids. The CDR3 nucleotides read TGTGCCAGCATCTTCGACAGGAACACCGGGGAGCTGTTTTTT. Amino acid sequence: CASIFDRNTGELFF. Variable domain in full (rest from reference TRBV2 and TRBJ2-2): EPEVTQTPSHQVTQMGQEVILRCVPISNHLYFYWYRQILGQKVEFLVSFYNNEISEKSEIFDDQFSVERPDGSNFTLKIRSTKLEDSAMYFCASIFDRNTGELFFGEGSRLTVL.

The chain carries TRBV19 and TRBJ2-2, with 9 bases aligning to TRBD2. The germline CDR1 and CDR2 sequences are LNHDA and SQIVND (reference sequence). The V and J ends lost 7 bases and 2 bases, in that order; junction bases with no gene match: 5. This CDR3 spans 15 amino acids. CDR3 sequence reads: CASTLSGRNTGELFF. CDR3 sequence (DNA): TGTGCCAGTACCCTTAGCGGGAGAAACACCGGGGAGCTGTTTTTT.

This chain connects TRBV4-1 to TRBJ1-5, with a weak D call TRBD1 (6 bases). This CDR3 is 15 amino acids long. Germline CDR1 and CDR2: MGHRA and YSYEKL. Trimming removed 0 bases at V and 4 bases at J, with 10 bases between. The CDR3 nucleotides read TGCGCCAGCAGCCAAGATTGGACAGAGAATCAGCCCCAGCATTTT. It yields the protein CASSQDWTENQPQHF.

This chain links TRBV30 with TRBJ2-7, with a weak D call TRBD1 (5 bases). CDR1 GTSNPN and CDR2 SVGIG come from the germline V gene (reference sequence). The CDR3 is 14 amino acids. Trimming removed 0 bases from V and 7 bases from J, with 16 bases in between. The DNA for the CDR3 is TGTGCCTGGAGTGTAAGTACAGGTGGCAGGGAGCAGTACTTC. Amino acid sequence: CAWSVSTGGREQYF. Supplemented by reference TRBV30 and TRBJ2-7, the full variable domain reads SQTIHQWPATLVQPVGSPLSLECTVEGTSNPNLYWYRQAAGRGLQLLFYSVGIGQISSEVPQNLSASRPQDRQFILSSKKLLLSDSGFYLCAWSVSTGGREQYFGPGTRLTVT.

The chain carries TRBV5-4 and TRBJ2-2; D possibly corresponds to TRBD2 (5 bases). CDR3 length: 15 residues. CDR1 and CDR2 from the germline V gene are SGHNT and YYREEE (reference sequence). Deletions cut 0 bases from V and 2 bases from J, with 8 bases between. The DNA for the CDR3 is TGTGCCAGCAGCTTGGCCCGGACTAACACCGGGGAGCTGTTTTTT. Translating gives CASSLARTNTGELFF. The complete variable domain, with remaining parts taken from reference TRBV5-4 and TRBJ2-2, reads ETGVTQSPTHLIKTRGQQVTLRCSSQSGHNTVSWYQQALGQGPQFIFQYYREEENGRGNFPPRFSGLQFPNYSSELNVNALELDDSALYLCASSLARTNTGELFFGEGSRLTVL.

This chain links TRBV11-2 with TRBJ2-7; weak D call: TRBD1 (5 bases). The ends were cut back, 4 bases at V and 2 bases at J, with 15 bases in the middle. Looked up from germline, CDR1 is SGHAT and CDR2 is FQNNGV. The CDR3 is made up of 15 amino acids. The CDR3 protein is CASSSTPGSAYEQYF. CDR3 bases: TGTGCCAGCAGCTCGACCCCAGGGTCGGCCTACGAGCAGTACTTC.

The gene calls are TRBV19 and TRBJ2-1, with 7 bases lining up with TRBD1. V trimming: 4 bases; J trimming: 7 bases; junction bases outside the gene matches: 10. Germline loops: CDR1 LNHDA, CDR2 SQIVND (reference sequence). The CDR3 consists of 15 residues. In nucleotides, the CDR3 is TGTGCCAGTAGTACGCGACAGGGATGGGGAAATGAGCAGTTCTTC. Its protein is CASSTRQGWGNEQFF.

V and J are TRBV5-1 and TRBJ2-3, with 9 bases lining up with TRBD1. The CDR3 sequence is 17 residues long. Trimming cost V 0 bases and J 1 base; bases outside gene matches: 6. CDR1 is SGHRS, CDR2 YFSETQ, per germline. The CDR3 region has the DNA TGCGCCAGCAGCTTGGTTACAGGGGGCAGAGGCACAGATACGCAGTATTTT. This gives the protein CASSLVTGGRGTDTQYF.

Here the CDR3 reads CASRTGGLNTEAFF. CDR3 in DNA: TGTGCCAGCAGGACAGGGGGCCTGAACACTGAAGCTTTCTTT. The rearrangement joins TRBV19 to TRBJ1-1; 11 bases match TRBD1. J gave up 0 bases and V 9 bases, and 3 bases lay outside the gene matches. Germline CDR1 is LNHDA and CDR2 is SQIVND (reference sequence). CDR3 length: 14 residues.

V usage is TRBV5-4 and J usage is TRBJ2-5; D is possibly TRBD1 (7 bases). In germline, CDR1 is SGHNT, CDR2 YYREEE (reference sequence). V gave up 3 bases and J gave up 7 bases, with 16 bases separating them. This CDR3 region has 14 residues. The CDR3 region is CASSSGGTEGTQYF. The CDR3 DNA reads as TGTGCCAGCAGCTCTGGGGGGACAGAGGGGACCCAGTACTTC. The variable domain in full, with the rest retrieved from reference TRBV5-4 and TRBJ2-5, is ETGVTQSPTHLIKTRGQQVTLRCSSQSGHNTVSWYQQALGQGPQFIFQYYREEENGRGNFPPRFSGLQFPNYSSELNVNALELDDSALYLCASSSGGTEGTQYFGPGTRLLVL.

The V call is TRBV7-8, the J call TRBJ2-1; TRBD2 might be the D (6 bases). CDR3 size: 14 residues. V dropped 6 bases and J dropped 1 base, with 10 bases sitting between them. CDR1 and CDR2 from the germline V gene are SGHVS and FQNEAQ. CDR3 DNA sequence: TGTGCCAGCAGGAGCGGGCGTTCCTACAATGAGCAGTTCTTC. This codes for CASRSGRSYNEQFF.

The CDR3 reads CASSSTTGGQPQHF. The CDR3 DNA is TGTGCCAGCAGTTCGACGACAGGGGGTCAGCCCCAGCATTTT. The V call is TRBV28, the J call TRBJ1-5, with 9 bases fitting TRBD1. This CDR3 has 14 residues. The junction had 4 bases not matched to a gene; V was cut back by 4 bases and J by 6 bases. Germline V gene sequence: CDR1 MDHEN, CDR2 SYDVKM.

V gene TRBV19 combines with J gene TRBJ2-3, with 14 bases lining up with TRBD2. V dropped 4 bases and J dropped 0; count of bases not matched to a gene: 3. The CDR3 totals 17 residues. CDR1 LNHDA and CDR2 SQIVND come from the germline V gene (reference sequence). In nucleotides, the CDR3 is TGTGCCAGTAGTAGGGGACTAGCGGGGGCTAGCACAGATACGCAGTATTTT. As protein: CASSRGLAGASTDTQYF.

The genes are TRBV27 and TRBJ1-5; D remains ambiguous. The V gene lost 4 bases and the J gene lost 4 bases, with 14 bases spanning the gap. The CDR3 has 15 amino acids. Germline-derived CDR1 and CDR2 are MNHEY and SMNVEV (reference sequence). The CDR3 region is CASSYSLFGNQPQHF. The DNA for the CDR3 is TGTGCCAGCAGTTATAGCCTTTTTGGAAATCAGCCCCAGCATTTT.

The rearrangement joins TRBV10-1 to TRBJ2-1; 7 positions agree with TRBD1. This CDR3 comprises 14 residues. V dropped 2 bases and J dropped 4; count of bases not matched to a gene: 2. Germline CDR1 reads WNHNN; CDR2 reads SYGVQD (reference sequence). CDR3 coding DNA: TGCGCCAGCAGTGAGGGGACAGCTTACAATGAGCAGTTCTTC. It codes for CASSEGTAYNEQFF.

This chain joins TRBV6-4 and TRBJ2-2, with 10 bases lining up with TRBD1. Germline V gene sequence: CDR1 MRHNA, CDR2 SNTAGT. The CDR3 sequence is 16 residues long. V shed 4 bases and J 7 bases; nucleotides not matched to a gene: 9. CDR3 residues: CASSATPGQGIGELFF. The CDR3 region has the DNA TGTGCCAGCAGTGCCACCCCGGGACAGGGGATCGGGGAGCTGTTTTTT.

This sequence joins TRBV19 and TRBJ2-7; no clear D gene. The CDR3 consists of 12 residues. CDR1 LNHDA and CDR2 SQIVND come from the germline V gene (reference sequence). Trimming removed 3 bases at V and 6 bases at J, with 9 bases between. As DNA, the CDR3 is TGTGCCAGTAGTATTAGTACCTCCGAGCAGTACTTC. Protein product: CASSISTSEQYF.

In this sample, this clone turned up once. V gene TRBV6-1 combines with J gene TRBJ1-2; 8 bases fit TRBD1. The CDR3 has 15 amino acids. V was clipped by 4 bases and J by 0 bases; unmatched bases: 4. Germline loops: CDR1 MNHNS, CDR2 SASEGT. The CDR3 DNA is TGTGCCAGCAGTGTGAGGACAGGGTCTAACTATGGCTACACCTTC. As protein: CASSVRTGSNYGYTF.

This chain links TRBV5-4 with TRBJ2-3, with 10 bases matching TRBD2. J was trimmed by 6 bases and V by 0 bases; bases with no gene match: 4. The CDR3 loop spans 15 amino acids. Per germline, CDR1 SGHNT and CDR2 YYREEE (reference sequence). The CDR3 loop is CASSLVQREGDTQYF. The CDR3 DNA is TGTGCCAGCAGCTTGGTTCAGCGGGAGGGGGATACGCAGTATTTT.

V is TRBV4-1 and J is TRBJ1-2; D might be TRBD1 (6 bases). Germline lookup yields CDR1 MGHRA and CDR2 YSYEKL. CDR3 length: 17 residues. V lost 0 bases, J lost 5 bases, and 19 bases lay in between. The DNA for the CDR3 is TGCGCCAGCAGCCAAGATTTTACAGGGCCTAGTCCATATGGCTACACCTTC. Translating it yields CASSQDFTGPSPYGYTF.

This chain joins TRBV5-5 and TRBJ2-2; no clear D gene. Germline CDR1 reads SGHKS; CDR2 reads YYEKEE (reference sequence). The CDR3 length is 13 residues. V was shortened by 4 bases and J by 7 bases, with 11 bases between the two germline ends. The CDR3 DNA follows: TGTGCCAGCAGCCCCCACCGAGGCGGGGAGCTGTTTTTT. Its translation: CASSPHRGGELFF.

This rearrangement joins TRBV4-3 to TRBJ2-7; D gene uncertain. The CDR3 is made up of 14 amino acids. V was trimmed by 3 bases and J by 12 bases, leaving 21 bases between them. CDR1 and CDR2 from the germline V gene are LGHNA and YSLEER. CDR3 DNA: TGCGCCAGCAGCCAGACTTTCCCCATGAATCAGCGGTACTTC. It yields the protein CASSQTFPMNQRYF.

This clone has a single count. The chain links TRBV19 to TRBJ1-2, with 10 bases identical to TRBD1. The germline V gene has CDR1 LNHDA and CDR2 SQIVND (reference sequence). CDR3 length: 14 amino acids. V was clipped by 5 bases and J by 6 bases; unmatched bases: 6. The CDR3 DNA follows: TGTGCCAGTAGTCCCCCGGGGACAGGGGATGGCTACACCTTC. As protein: CASSPPGTGDGYTF. The full variable domain, its missing parts supplied by reference TRBV19 and TRBJ1-2, is DGGITQSPKYLFRKEGQNVTLSCEQNLNHDAMYWYRQDPGQGLRLIYYSQIVNDFQKGDIAEGYSVSREKKESFPLTVTSAQKNPTAFYLCASSPPGTGDGYTFGSGTRLTVV.

The chain is built from TRBV14 and TRBJ2-5; the D gene is possibly TRBD1 (5 bases). Germline CDR1 SGHDN, CDR2 FVKESK. The CDR3 has 15 amino acids. The V gene lost 0 bases and the J gene lost 2 bases, with 10 bases spanning the gap. CDR3 amino acids: CASSQDRGRQETQYF. The CDR3 nucleotides read TGTGCCAGCAGCCAAGATAGGGGCAGGCAAGAGACCCAGTACTTC.

The chain couples TRBV28 to TRBJ1-2, with TRBD1 matching over 7 bases. Per the germline V gene, CDR1 is MDHEN and CDR2 is SYDVKM. The CDR3 spans 16 residues. V trimming: 2 bases; J trimming: 7 bases; junction bases outside the gene matches: 13. CDR3 nucleotide sequence: TGTGCCAGCAGTTTAGGATCGACAGGGCAGTGGTTTGGCTACACCTTC. It is translated as CASSLGSTGQWFGYTF.

This clone was counted a single time. The chain links TRBV30 to TRBJ2-1; D ambiguous. Germline V gives CDR1 GTSNPN, CDR2 SVGIG (reference sequence). CDR3 length: 11 amino acids. V was pared by 5 bases and J by 11 bases, with 13 bases between. CDR3 bases: TGTGCCTGGCTGACTTCAACGCAGCAGTTCTTC. It encodes CAWLTSTQQFF.

The V and J genes are TRBV7-2 and TRBJ2-7, with TRBD2 as a possible D gene (5 bases). V gave up 4 bases and J gave up 0 bases, with 13 bases separating them. Germline V gene sequence: CDR1 SGHTA, CDR2 FQGNSA. This CDR3 has 15 residues. CDR3 residues: CASSSRTGNSYEQYF. CDR3 coding DNA: TGTGCCAGCAGCTCCCGGACTGGAAACTCCTACGAGCAGTACTTC.